This record looks at one TCR beta chain sequence and its context. There is no known antigen for this receptor. No base quality information exists; no much larger clone differs at one position. The source of the sample is a study of CD8 T cells in Susac syndrome (dated by TCRdb to the late 2010s). Notes on the research overall: Whether CD8+ T cell activation and differentiation in Susac syndrome was antigen driven was tested using repertoire sequencing.

There are 16 amino acids in the CDR3, from cysteine to phenylalanine inclusive. Only the CDR3 DNA is retained, 48 bases long and in frame from the first base. V is cut back by 3 bases and J by 10 bases, with 13 bases in the junction unmatched. Looking up the germline V gene yields CDR1 MGHRA and CDR2 YSYEKL. RNA was extracted with the RNeasy kit and roughly 0.45 to 1 ug was reverse transcribed using random hexamers. TCR beta CDR3 regions were amplified with the immunoSEQ multiplex PCR assay covering 54 Vbeta and 13 Jbeta segments. PCR amplification bias was corrected using a synthetic template baseline for primer optimization and computational correction. The original methods were these. Only productive sequences were kept, with reads annotated to V, D and J genes according to IMGT and analyzed in immunoSEQ Analyzer. To calculate clonality, Shannon entropy was normalized by log2 of the number of productive unique sequences and then subtracted from one. Public and private clones were assessed among the 100 most prevalent clones of each patient and control. A clone was defined as Susac-specific if it was absent from the healthy and MS cohorts, from over a thousand published viral clones and from other ImmuneACCESS disease sequences. TCRdb cleaned the public reads at Q25 with fastp, built clones with MiXCR and kept in-frame beta chains. Rows are combined by CDR3 protein, so each entry shows the most common genes and DNA. These V and J calls originate from TCRdb's pipeline instead of the authors' own analysis. This sample comprises roughly 120,000 distinct CDR3 sequences, around 94% of them detected only once. Just over 0.095% of the sample comes from the top ten.

High-throughput TCR beta sequencing profiled peripheral blood CD8+ and CD4+ T cells from healthy donors, Susac syndrome patients and multiple sclerosis patients. Healthy donors were age- and sex-matched controls. Bulk CD8+ and CD4+ T cells were purified by magnetic negative isolation, while CD8+ TEMRA cells were enriched using FACS. Blood was collected in EDTA tubes and processed within 24 hours, with PBMCs isolated through density gradient centrifugation. PBMCs intended for TCR sequencing were cryopreserved in liquid nitrogen and were subsequently thawed in a 37 degrees C water bath. The sorted or isolated CD4+, CD8+ and CD8+ TEMRA cells reached a purity of at least 90%. General findings and caveats noted by the study authors: The number of individuals in the TCR sequencing and HLA analysis was recognized as being relatively small.

The sequenced material came from CD4+ T cells from PBMCs. The chain is made from TRBV4-1 and TRBJ2-1, with TRBD2 matching 9 junction bases. This receptor was taken from a human donor in good health. The CDR3 in this case is CASSQDPGAGGREQFF. In nucleotide form, the sequence is TGCGCCAGCAGCCAGGACCCGGGAGCGGGAGGTAGGGAGCAGTTCTTC.